Each of the 30 T cell receptor beta chains below was sequenced from the same sample in a study of OX40 agonist ivuxolimab in advanced cancers. TCRdb's table, derived via immunoSEQ multiplex PCR, lists solely in-frame clones and lacks some. The data contain 60,000 to 70,000 clones, roughly 80% of them singletons. The source material was CD4+ or CD8+ T cells sorted from blood, sampled in a trial of the OX40 agonist ivuxolimab. The receptors here all came from an adult with an advanced solid tumor such as melanoma, head and neck, liver or kidney cancer.

The chain carries TRBV9 and TRBJ1-3; possible D gene TRBD1, 5 bases. Germline assignment: CDR1 SGDLS and CDR2 YYNGEE. This CDR3 is built from 14 residues. V was cut by 0 bases and J by 3 bases, with 7 bases left in between. CDR3 nucleotides: TGTGCCAGCAGCGTAGTAGGGGTTGGAAACACCATATATTTT. It encodes CASSVVGVGNTIYF.

The chain recombines TRBV19 with TRBJ2-2; D may correspond to TRBD1 or TRBD2 (5 bases each). The germline CDR1 and CDR2 sequences are LNHDA and SQIVND (reference sequence). The CDR3 covers 17 residues. Trimming removed 2 bases from V and 2 bases from J, with 15 bases in between. This CDR3 is CASSIRGATLNTGELFF. CDR3 nucleotide sequence: TGTGCCAGTAGTATACGAGGGGCCACTCTTAACACCGGGGAGCTGTTTTTT.

The V call is TRBV30, the J call TRBJ2-3, with TRBD2 matching 8 bases. CDR3 length equals 13 residues. With V trimmed by 5 bases and J by 4 bases, 5 bases remained unmatched. Germline V gene data show CDR1 as GTSNPN and CDR2 as SVGIG (reference sequence). CDR3 DNA: TGTGCCTGGTCGAGCGGGAGCCCAGATACGCAGTATTTT. Protein product: CAWSSGSPDTQYF.

The chain couples TRBV6-1 to TRBJ1-3; tentative D call: TRBD1 (5 bases). The V gene lost 6 bases and the J gene lost 3 bases, with 15 bases spanning the gap. The CDR3 extends over 15 amino acids. Germline CDR1 is MNHNS and CDR2 is SASEGT. This CDR3 reads CASSTTEKRGNTIYF. In DNA form, the CDR3 reads TGTGCCAGCAGCACGACAGAAAAACGTGGAAACACCATATATTTT.

The chain links TRBV5-1 to TRBJ2-1, with TRBD2 matching 9 bases. V was clipped by 4 bases and J by 5 bases; unmatched bases: 13. Germline-derived CDR1 and CDR2 are SGHRS and YFSETQ. The length of the CDR3 is 17 residues. The CDR3 coding sequence is TGCGCCAGCAGCCCGGCATTGGCGGGAGGGTCGGACAATGAGCAGTTCTTC. Translated: CASSPALAGGSDNEQFF.

The table lists this clone with a few counts. CDR3 protein: CASSEWGGGGSYNEQFF. The DNA for the CDR3 is TGTGCCAGCAGTGAATGGGGGGGAGGGGGCTCCTACAATGAGCAGTTCTTC. This rearrangement joins TRBV6-1 to TRBJ2-1, with D possibly matching TRBD2 (7 bases). CDR1 MNHNS and CDR2 SASEGT come from the germline V gene. V lost 2 bases, J lost 0 bases, and 14 bases lay in between. This CDR3 has 17 amino acids.

The chain joins TRBV6-1 to TRBJ2-7; weak D call: TRBD2 (6 bases). The CDR3 totals 14 residues. Germline V lookup: CDR1 MNHNS, CDR2 SASEGT. V lost 4 bases to trimming and J lost 6 bases, with 16 bases between them. This CDR3 is CASSASVVGGEQYF. The CDR3, as DNA: TGTGCCAGCAGTGCTTCGGTAGTCGGGGGCGAGCAGTACTTC.

This clone was picked up one time. The chain combines TRBV5-1 with TRBJ2-1; 7 positions match TRBD2. Germline values: CDR1 SGHRS, CDR2 YFSETQ. This CDR3 contains 16 residues. Trimming removed 4 bases from V and 8 bases from J; junction bases left unmatched: 15. In DNA form, the CDR3 reads TGCGCCAGCAGCATGGGAGGGGCGTACCCGGCGGATGAGCAGTTCTTC. It translates to CASSMGGAYPADEQFF.

This clone was seen a single time. This CDR3 is CASSIANSNTEAFF. DNA for the CDR3: TGTGCCAGTAGTATAGCTAACAGCAACACTGAAGCTTTCTTT. This chain links TRBV19 with TRBJ1-1; D is ambiguous. The CDR3 is 14 residues long. Deletions cut 1 base from V and 2 bases from J, with 8 bases between. Germline CDR1 and CDR2: LNHDA and SQIVND (reference sequence).

This chain joins TRBV7-7 and TRBJ2-5; weak D call: TRBD1 (5 bases). The CDR3 is made up of 14 amino acids. Germline lookup yields CDR1 SSHAT and CDR2 FNYEAQ (reference sequence). V gave up 5 bases and J gave up 2 bases, with 12 bases separating them. The CDR3 nucleotides read TGTGCCAGCAGCACTCTTCAGGGACAAGAGACCCAGTACTTC. Translation gives CASSTLQGQETQYF.

The chain uses TRBV5-1 and TRBJ1-1; 10 bases map to TRBD1. The ends lost 4 bases at V and 10 bases at J; junction bases unmatched: 10. The CDR3 totals 14 residues. Germline assignment: CDR1 SGHRS and CDR2 YFSETQ. This CDR3 is CASSLRQGAVVAFF. The CDR3 nucleotides are TGCGCCAGCAGCCTAAGACAGGGGGCAGTGGTAGCTTTCTTT.

V gene TRBV5-1 combines with J gene TRBJ2-2; TRBD2 aligns across 9 bases. Germline-derived CDR1 and CDR2 are SGHRS and YFSETQ. V shed 2 bases and J 1 base; nucleotides not matched to a gene: 3. This CDR3 has 16 amino acids. The CDR3 region has the DNA TGCGCCAGCAGCTTCGGTAGCGGGGGGAACACCGGGGAGCTGTTTTTT. This codes for CASSFGSGGNTGELFF.

The rearrangement links TRBV27 to TRBJ1-5; D gene uncertain. V was clipped by 8 bases and J by 0 bases, with 11 bases between them. CDR1 and CDR2 from the germline V gene are MNHEY and SMNVEV (reference sequence). This CDR3 has 14 amino acids. The CDR3 nucleotides read TGTGCCAGCTCCAGGACCCTTAGCAATCAGCCCCAGCATTTT. This translates into CASSRTLSNQPQHF.

The rearrangement links TRBV6-1 to TRBJ1-1; a weak D match, TRBD1 (5 bases). CDR3 length: 13 residues. Trimming stripped 7 bases from V and 4 bases from J, with 13 bases between. Germline V gene sequence: CDR1 MNHNS, CDR2 SASEGT. The CDR3 protein is CASTGAVSTEAFF. DNA for the CDR3: TGTGCCAGCACTGGGGCCGTGAGCACTGAAGCTTTCTTT.

In this sample, this clone turned up a few times. The sample holds other DNA sequences that translate to the same CDR3. The rearrangement uses TRBV12-5 and TRBJ1-1, with a tentative D call TRBD1 (5 bases). Germline V gene lookup returns CDR1 LGHNT and CDR2 FRNRAP. V was trimmed by 9 bases and J by 2 bases, leaving 10 bases between them. The CDR3 consists of 12 residues. CDR3 amino acids: CARGTENTEAFF. The CDR3 region has the DNA TGTGCTAGGGGGACGGAAAACACTGAAGCTTTCTTT.

The J gene is TRBJ2-1, the V gene TRBV28; perhaps TRBD1 as D (5 bases). The CDR3 is made up of 12 amino acids. Germline V gene data show CDR1 as MDHEN and CDR2 as SYDVKM. Deletions cut 7 bases from V and 4 bases from J, with 8 bases between. Written as DNA, the CDR3 is TGTGCCAGCACCTCAGGGTACAATGAGCAGTTCTTC. It translates to CASTSGYNEQFF.

The chain links TRBV29-1 to TRBJ2-5; weak D call: TRBD1 (6 bases). CDR3 length: 14 residues. V lost 4 bases and J lost 5, with 17 bases in between. CDR1 and CDR2 from the germline V gene are SQVTM and ANQGSEA. The CDR3, as DNA: TGCAGCGTTGGGAATTCCAGGGGTCGGGAGACCCAGTACTTC. This codes for CSVGNSRGRETQYF.

This clone was detected once. The chain couples TRBV29-1 to TRBJ2-2; D might be TRBD2 (5 bases). The CDR3 is 13 residues long. The germline gives CDR1 SQVTM, CDR2 ANQGSEA. The V end was cut by 7 bases, the J end by 4 bases, with 13 bases between. The CDR3 bases are TGCAGCGGGGCGTGGGCGGGCACCGGGGAGCTGTTTTTT. Translated: CSGAWAGTGELFF.

The CDR3 nucleotides are TGCGCCAGCAGCCAAGATCCCGCGACTAGCGGGAGGCGACCCTACGAGCAGTACTTC. Protein product: CASSQDPATSGRRPYEQYF. J is TRBJ2-7 and V is TRBV4-3; 13 nucleotides match TRBD2. Germline trimming cut 0 bases from V and 2 bases from J; bases unmatched to any gene: 10. The CDR3 has 19 residues. The germline CDR1 and CDR2 sequences are LGHNA and YSLEER.

The chain joins TRBV30 to TRBJ2-2, with 10 bases aligning to TRBD2. CDR3 length: 14 amino acids. V was pared by 8 bases and J by 7 bases, with 10 bases of the junction left unmatched. Germline CDR1 is GTSNPN and CDR2 is SVGIG (reference sequence). CDR3 residues: CALSLAGVGGELFF. The CDR3 DNA reads TGTGCCCTAAGTCTAGCGGGAGTAGGCGGGGAGCTGTTTTTT.

V and J are TRBV28 and TRBJ2-5; the D gene is possibly TRBD2 (6 bases). The CDR3 covers 15 residues. Per the germline V gene, CDR1 is MDHEN and CDR2 is SYDVKM. Trimming cost V 2 bases and J 4 bases, with 14 bases left between them. The CDR3 sequence is CASSLTGVARETQYF. CDR3 DNA: TGTGCCAGCAGTTTAACGGGAGTCGCGAGAGAGACCCAGTACTTC.

This clone was observed a few times. The rearrangement links TRBV13 to TRBJ2-7; 7 bases line up with TRBD2. Germline trimming cut 6 bases from V and 3 bases from J; bases unmatched to any gene: 8. The CDR3 totals 14 residues. CDR1 is PRHDT, CDR2 FYEKMQ, per germline (reference sequence). The CDR3 protein is CASRFRLAHYEQYF. For the CDR3, the DNA is TGTGCCAGCAGATTTAGACTAGCCCACTACGAGCAGTACTTC.

This sequence joins TRBV28 and TRBJ1-2; D is unresolved. CDR1 and CDR2 from the germline V gene are MDHEN and SYDVKM. Between the trimmed V and J ends, which lost 6 bases and 0 bases, there was a span of 8 bases. The CDR3 is made up of 13 amino acids. CDR3 loop: CASSPGSNYGYTF. The CDR3 DNA is TGTGCCAGCAGCCCCGGCTCTAACTATGGCTACACCTTC.

The chain couples TRBV7-2 to TRBJ1-3; tentatively, D is TRBD1 (5 bases). Trimming left V 4 bases short and J 2 bases short, with 9 bases between. In germline, CDR1 is SGHTA, CDR2 FQGNSA. The CDR3 contains 14 residues. The DNA of the CDR3 is TGTGCCAGCAGCTCCAGGGAACCTGGAAACACCATATATTTT. This encodes CASSSREPGNTIYF.

A note on this clone: A junction boundary mismatches the germline segment, possibly from a read error. The chain recombines TRBV7-2 with TRBJ2-5; TRBD2 matches 12 bases. CDR1 and CDR2 from the germline V gene are SGHTA and FQGNSA. The CDR3 is 16 amino acids. CDR3 protein: CASSPTSGRGQGTQYF. The CDR3 DNA reads TGTGCCAGCAGCCCGACTAGCGGGAGAGGGCAAGGGACCCAGTACTTC.

In this sample, this clone turned up many times. V gene TRBV1 combines with J gene TRBJ2-4; TRBD1 is the table's D call, not checked against the DNA. TRBV1 is tagged as a pseudogene. The CDR3 is 13 amino acids. The CDR3 DNA sequence: TGCACCAGCAGCCAAGGACAGGGGAACATTCAGTACTTC. It is translated as CTSSQGQGNIQYF.

V gene TRBV19 combines with J gene TRBJ2-1; either TRBD1 or TRBD2 may supply D (6 bases each). Germline values: CDR1 LNHDA, CDR2 SQIVND (reference sequence). Between the trimmed V and J ends, which lost 7 bases and 7 bases, there was a span of 17 bases. The CDR3 contains 14 residues. CDR3 amino acids: CASIDGGTVNEQFF. The DNA of the CDR3 is TGTGCCAGTATAGACGGGGGCACAGTTAATGAGCAGTTCTTC.

V gene TRBV5-4 combines with J gene TRBJ2-5; 8 bases line up with TRBD2. The J segment lost 5 bases and the V segment lost 4 bases, leaving 13 bases of the junction unmatched. CDR1 and CDR2 from the germline V gene are SGHNT and YYREEE (reference sequence). There are 16 residues in the CDR3. CDR3 DNA sequence: TGTGCCAGCAGCGGCGGGACTAGTCTCCGTAGGGAGACCCAGTACTTC. Its translation: CASSGGTSLRRETQYF.

The CDR3 nucleotides read TGTGCCAGCAGCGTAGGACCCCCCCTTAGCTCCTACGAGCAGTACTTC. This codes for CASSVGPPLSSYEQYF. The chain joins TRBV9 to TRBJ2-7; D uncertain. The V end was cut by 0 bases, the J end by 0 bases, with 13 bases between. CDR3 size: 16 residues. CDR1 and CDR2 from the germline V gene are SGDLS and YYNGEE.

The genes are TRBV27 and TRBJ2-7; TRBD2 might be the D (5 bases). CDR1 and CDR2 (germline): MNHEY, SMNVEV (reference sequence). The CDR3 has 14 residues. V gave up 2 bases and J gave up 2 bases, with 10 bases separating them. Written as DNA, the CDR3 is TGTGCCAGCAGTTTAAACCGGGAACCCTACGAGCAGTACTTC. This codes for CASSLNREPYEQYF.